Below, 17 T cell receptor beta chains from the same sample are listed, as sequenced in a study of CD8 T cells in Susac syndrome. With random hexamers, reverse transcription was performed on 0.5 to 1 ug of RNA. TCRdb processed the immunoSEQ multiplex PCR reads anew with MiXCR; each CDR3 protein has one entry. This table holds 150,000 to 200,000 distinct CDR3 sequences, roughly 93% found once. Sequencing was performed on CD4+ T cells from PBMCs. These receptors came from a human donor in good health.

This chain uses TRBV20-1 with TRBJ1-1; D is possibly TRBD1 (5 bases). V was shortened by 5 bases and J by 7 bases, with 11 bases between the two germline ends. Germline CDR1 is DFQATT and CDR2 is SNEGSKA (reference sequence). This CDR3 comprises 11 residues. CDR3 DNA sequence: TGCAGTGCTGGCAGGGTAGATGAAGCTTTCTTT. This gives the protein CSAGRVDEAFF.

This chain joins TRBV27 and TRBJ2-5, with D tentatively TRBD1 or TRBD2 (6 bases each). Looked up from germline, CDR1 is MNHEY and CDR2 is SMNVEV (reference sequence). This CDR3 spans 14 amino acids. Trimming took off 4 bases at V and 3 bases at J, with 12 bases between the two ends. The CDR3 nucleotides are TGTGCCAGCAGTTCCGGAAGGGGGGAAGAGACCCAGTACTTC. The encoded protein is CASSSGRGEETQYF.

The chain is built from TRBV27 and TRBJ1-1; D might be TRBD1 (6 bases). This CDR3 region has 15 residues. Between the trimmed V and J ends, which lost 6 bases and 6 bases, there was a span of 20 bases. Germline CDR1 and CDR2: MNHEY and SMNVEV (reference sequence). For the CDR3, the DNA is TGTGCCAGCAGCCGCGGGAACAGGGAGGCTCCTGAAGCTTTCTTT. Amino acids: CASSRGNREAPEAFF.

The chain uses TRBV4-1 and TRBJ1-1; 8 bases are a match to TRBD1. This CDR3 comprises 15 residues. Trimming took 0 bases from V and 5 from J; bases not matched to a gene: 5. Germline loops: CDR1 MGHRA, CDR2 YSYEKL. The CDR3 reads CASSQDQGAETEAFF. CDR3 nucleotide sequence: TGCGCCAGCAGCCAAGATCAGGGGGCAGAGACTGAAGCTTTCTTT.

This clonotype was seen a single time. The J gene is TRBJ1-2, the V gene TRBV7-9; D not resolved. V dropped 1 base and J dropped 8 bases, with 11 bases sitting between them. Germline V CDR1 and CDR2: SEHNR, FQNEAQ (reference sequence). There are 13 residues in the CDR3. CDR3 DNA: TGTGCCAGCAGCTTAGGACAAATACGGGGCTACACCTTC. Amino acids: CASSLGQIRGYTF.

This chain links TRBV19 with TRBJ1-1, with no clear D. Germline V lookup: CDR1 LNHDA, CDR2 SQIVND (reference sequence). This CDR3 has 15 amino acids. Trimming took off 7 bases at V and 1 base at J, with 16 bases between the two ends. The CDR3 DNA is TGTGCCAGTACTTCGACTGCTTACCGGAACACTGAAGCTTTCTTT. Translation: CASTSTAYRNTEAFF.

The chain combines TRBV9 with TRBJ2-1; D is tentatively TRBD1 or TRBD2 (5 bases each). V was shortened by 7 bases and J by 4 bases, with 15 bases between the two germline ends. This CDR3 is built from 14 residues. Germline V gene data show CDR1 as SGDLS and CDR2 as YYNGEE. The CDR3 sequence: CASAPSREYNEQFF. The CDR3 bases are TGTGCCAGCGCCCCGAGCAGGGAGTACAATGAGCAGTTCTTC.

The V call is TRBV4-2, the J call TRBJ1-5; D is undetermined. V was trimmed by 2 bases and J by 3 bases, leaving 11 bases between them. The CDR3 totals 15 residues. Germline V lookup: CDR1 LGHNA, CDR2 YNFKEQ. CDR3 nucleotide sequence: TGTGCCAGCAGCCAACAGTGGCAGGTCAATCAGCCCCAGCATTTT. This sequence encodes CASSQQWQVNQPQHF.

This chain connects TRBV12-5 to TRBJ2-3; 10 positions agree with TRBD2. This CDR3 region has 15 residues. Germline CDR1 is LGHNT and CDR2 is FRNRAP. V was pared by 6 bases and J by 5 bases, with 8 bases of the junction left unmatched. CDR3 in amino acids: CASGPSSGGVDTQYF. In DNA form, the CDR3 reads TGTGCTAGTGGACCTTCTAGCGGGGGAGTAGATACGCAGTATTTT.

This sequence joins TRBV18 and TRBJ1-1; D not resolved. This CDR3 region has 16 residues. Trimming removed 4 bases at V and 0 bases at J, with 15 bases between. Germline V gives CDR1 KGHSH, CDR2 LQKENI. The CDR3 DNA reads TGTGCCAGCTCACAGACTCAGGCCCTCCTGAACACTGAAGCTTTCTTT. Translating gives CASSQTQALLNTEAFF.

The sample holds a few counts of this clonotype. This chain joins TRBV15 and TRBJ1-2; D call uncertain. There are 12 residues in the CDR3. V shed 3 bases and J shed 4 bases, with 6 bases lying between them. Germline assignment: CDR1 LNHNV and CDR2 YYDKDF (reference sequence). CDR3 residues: CATSRDSYGYTF. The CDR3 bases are TGTGCCACCAGCAGGGACTCCTATGGCTACACCTTC.

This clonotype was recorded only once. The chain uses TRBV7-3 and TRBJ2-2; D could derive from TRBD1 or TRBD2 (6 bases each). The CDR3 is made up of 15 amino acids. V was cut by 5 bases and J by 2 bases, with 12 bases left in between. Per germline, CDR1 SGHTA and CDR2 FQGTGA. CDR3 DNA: TGTGCCAGCAGCCCCCCGGGGGCCAACACCGGGGAGCTGTTTTTT. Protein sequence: CASSPPGANTGELFF.

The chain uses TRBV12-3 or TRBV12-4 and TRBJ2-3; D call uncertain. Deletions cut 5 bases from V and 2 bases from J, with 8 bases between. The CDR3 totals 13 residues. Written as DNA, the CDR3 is TGTGCCAGCAGTCGATCCATCACAGATACGCAGTATTTT. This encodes CASSRSITDTQYF.

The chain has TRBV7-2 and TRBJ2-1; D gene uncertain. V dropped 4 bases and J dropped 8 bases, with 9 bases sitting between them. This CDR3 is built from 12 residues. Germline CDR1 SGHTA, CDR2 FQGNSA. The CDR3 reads CASSSSTHEQFF. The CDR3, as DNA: TGTGCCAGCAGCTCCTCCACACATGAGCAGTTCTTC.

CDR3: CASSARRESGNTIYF. The CDR3 bases are TGTGCCAGCAGCGCCCGACGGGAGTCTGGAAACACCATATATTTT. The chain is built from TRBV7-8 and TRBJ1-3; D is uncertain. V lost 5 bases to trimming and J lost 1 base, with 12 bases between them. The CDR3 length is 15 residues. Germline V lookup: CDR1 SGHVS, CDR2 FQNEAQ.

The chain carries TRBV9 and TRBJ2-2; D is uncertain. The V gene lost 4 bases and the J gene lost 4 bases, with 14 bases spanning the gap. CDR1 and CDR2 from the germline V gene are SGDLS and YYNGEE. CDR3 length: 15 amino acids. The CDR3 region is CASSPTYPSTGELFF. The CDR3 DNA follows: TGTGCCAGCAGCCCAACCTACCCGAGCACCGGGGAGCTGTTTTTT.

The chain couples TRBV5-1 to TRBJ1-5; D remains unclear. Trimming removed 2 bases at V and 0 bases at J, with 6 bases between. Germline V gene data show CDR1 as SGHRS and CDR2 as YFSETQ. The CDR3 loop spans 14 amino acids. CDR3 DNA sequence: TGCGCCAGCAGCTTTAGGGATAGCAATCAGCCCCAGCATTTT. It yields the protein CASSFRDSNQPQHF.